A single T cell receptor (beta chain) is shown here with its context. Exposed volunteers were people who met a COVID-19 case within 2 weeks before study entry. V lost 2 bases and J 6 bases, leaving 14 bases between the germline ends. The CDR3 runs to 16 residues. CDR1 is LNHDA and CDR2 is SQIVND in the germline V gene (reference sequence). The data belong to a study of blood T cell repertoires in COVID-19. How the authors handled the data: Nucleated cell counts were estimated from reference gene primer amplification. Clones were read by immunoSEQ multiplex PCR, and TCRdb kept only the in-frame ones, dropping some. The DNA gave D and trimming, while V, J and clone size come from that table. The sample carries some 300,000 clones, roughly 86% recorded once.

Sequenced: PBMCs or T cells enriched from blood (not recorded which). The sequence came from a woman aged 45-59 years who had been exposed to COVID-19. The chain recombines TRBV19 with TRBJ1-6, with TRBD1 as a possible D gene (5 bases). CDR3 protein: CASSITAGGGNSPLHF. The CDR3 coding sequence is TGTGCCAGTAGTATAACCGCCGGGGGTGGTAATTCACCCCTCCACTTT.